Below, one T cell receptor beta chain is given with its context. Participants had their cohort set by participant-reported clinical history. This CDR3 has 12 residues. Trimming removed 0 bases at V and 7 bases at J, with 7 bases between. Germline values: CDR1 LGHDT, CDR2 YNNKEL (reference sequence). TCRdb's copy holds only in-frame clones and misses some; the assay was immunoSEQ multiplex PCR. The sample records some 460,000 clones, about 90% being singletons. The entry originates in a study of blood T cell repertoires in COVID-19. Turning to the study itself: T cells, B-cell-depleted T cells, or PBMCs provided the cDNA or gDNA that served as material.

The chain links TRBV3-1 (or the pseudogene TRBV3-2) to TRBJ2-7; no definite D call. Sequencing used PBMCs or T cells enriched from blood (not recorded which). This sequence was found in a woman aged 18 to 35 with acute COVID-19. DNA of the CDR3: TGTGCCAGCAGCCAAGAAGCACGTGAGCAGTACTTC. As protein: CASSQEAREQYF.